This T cell receptor (beta chain) was identified in a study of blood T cell repertoires in COVID-19. Study details: The origin of the acute and convalescent COVID-19 samples was the United States, Italy and Spain. T cells, B-cell-depleted T cells, or PBMCs supplied cDNA or gDNA.

This clone was recorded a few times. The sample contains more than one DNA sequence encoding this CDR3. This CDR3 has 15 amino acids. V was clipped by 1 base and J by 0 bases, with 10 bases between them. The germline V gene has CDR1 WNHNN and CDR2 SYGVQD (reference sequence). Method: immunoSEQ multiplex PCR; TCRdb's copy keeps in-frame clones and lacks some. The sample holds roughly 67,000 clones, about 86% seen once. The source is a man between 45 and 60 years old with acute or convalescent COVID-19. The chain links TRBV10-1 to TRBJ2-7; TRBD2 is a possible D gene (5 bases). The source material was peripheral blood. CDR3 coding DNA: TGCGCCAGCAGTGAGTACCGGGGAAGCTCCTACGAGCAGTACTTC. It specifies CASSEYRGSSYEQYF.